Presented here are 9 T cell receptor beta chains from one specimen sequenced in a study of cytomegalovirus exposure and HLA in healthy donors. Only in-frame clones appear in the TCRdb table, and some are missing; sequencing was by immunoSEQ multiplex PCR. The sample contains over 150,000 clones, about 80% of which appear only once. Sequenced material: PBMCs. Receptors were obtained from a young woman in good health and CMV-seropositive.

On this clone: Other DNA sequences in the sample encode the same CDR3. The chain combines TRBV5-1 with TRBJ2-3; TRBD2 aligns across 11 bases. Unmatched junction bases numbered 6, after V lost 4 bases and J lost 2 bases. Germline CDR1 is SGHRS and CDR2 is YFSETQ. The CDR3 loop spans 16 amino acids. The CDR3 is CASSPMTSGVTDTQYF. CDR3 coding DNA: TGCGCCAGCAGCCCTATGACTAGCGGGGTCACAGATACGCAGTATTTT.

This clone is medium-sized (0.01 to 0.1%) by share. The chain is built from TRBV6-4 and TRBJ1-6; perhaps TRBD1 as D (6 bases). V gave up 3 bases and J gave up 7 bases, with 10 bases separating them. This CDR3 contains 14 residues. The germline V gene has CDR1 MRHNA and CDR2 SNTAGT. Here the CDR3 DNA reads TGTGCCAGCAGTGAGGCAGGGGCGAATTCACCCCTCCACTTT. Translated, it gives CASSEAGANSPLHF.

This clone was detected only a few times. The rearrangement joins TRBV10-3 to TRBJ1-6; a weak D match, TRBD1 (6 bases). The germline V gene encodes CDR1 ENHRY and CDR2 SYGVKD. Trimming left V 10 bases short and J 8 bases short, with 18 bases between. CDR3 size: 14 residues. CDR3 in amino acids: CATTQGVGDSPLHF. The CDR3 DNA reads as TGTGCCACCACACAGGGAGTAGGCGATTCACCCCTCCACTTT.

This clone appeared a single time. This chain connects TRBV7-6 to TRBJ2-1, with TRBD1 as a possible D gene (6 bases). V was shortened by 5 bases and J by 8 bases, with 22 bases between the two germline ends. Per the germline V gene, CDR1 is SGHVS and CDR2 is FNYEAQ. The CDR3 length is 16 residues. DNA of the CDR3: TGTGCCAGCAGCGACGAGTCTAGGGGGAGTAGCTATGAGCAGTTCTTC. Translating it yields CASSDESRGSSYEQFF.

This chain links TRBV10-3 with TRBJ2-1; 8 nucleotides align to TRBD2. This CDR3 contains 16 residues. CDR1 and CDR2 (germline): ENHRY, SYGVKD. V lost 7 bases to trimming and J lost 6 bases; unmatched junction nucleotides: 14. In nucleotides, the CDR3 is TGTGCCATCAATCGTAGCGGGGCCAGCCCCGGCAATGAGCAGTTCTTC. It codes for CAINRSGASPGNEQFF.

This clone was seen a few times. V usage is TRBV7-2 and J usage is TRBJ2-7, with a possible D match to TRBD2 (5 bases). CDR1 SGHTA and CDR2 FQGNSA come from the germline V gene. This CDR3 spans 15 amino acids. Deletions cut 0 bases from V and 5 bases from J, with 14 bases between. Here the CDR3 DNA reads TGTGCCAGCAGCTTAGCGGTCCGCGAGAGGGACGAGCAGTACTTC. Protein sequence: CASSLAVRERDEQYF.

The CDR3 region is CASSPVDKTIEAFF. The CDR3 DNA reads as TGTGCCAGCAGCCCCGTGGACAAGACAATTGAAGCTTTCTTT. V gene TRBV7-2 combines with J gene TRBJ1-1; tentatively, D is TRBD1 (5 bases). CDR3 length: 14 residues. V gave up 5 bases and J gave up 7 bases, with 17 bases separating them. Looked up from germline, CDR1 is SGHTA and CDR2 is FQGNSA. The full variable domain, rest sourced from reference TRBV7-2 and TRBJ1-1, is GAGVSQSPSNKVTEKGKDVELRCDPISGHTALYWYRQSLGQGLEFLIYFQGNSAPDKSGLPSDRFSAERTGGSVSTLTIQRTQQEDSAVYLCASSPVDKTIEAFFGQGTRLTVV.

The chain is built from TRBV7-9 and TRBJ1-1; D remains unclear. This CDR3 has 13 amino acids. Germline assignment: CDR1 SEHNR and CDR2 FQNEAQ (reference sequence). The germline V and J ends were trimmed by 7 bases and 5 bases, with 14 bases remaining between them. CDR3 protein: CASKVPGGTEAFF. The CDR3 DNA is TGTGCCAGCAAGGTCCCGGGAGGGACTGAAGCTTTCTTT.

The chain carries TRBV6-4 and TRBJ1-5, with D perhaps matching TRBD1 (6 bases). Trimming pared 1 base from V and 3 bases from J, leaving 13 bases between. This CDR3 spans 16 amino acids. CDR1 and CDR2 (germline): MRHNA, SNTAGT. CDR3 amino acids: CASSDYRGQDNQPQHF. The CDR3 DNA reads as TGTGCCAGCAGTGACTATCGGGGACAAGACAATCAGCCCCAGCATTTT.